The 17 T cell receptor beta chains given below trace back to one sample, sequenced in a study of regulatory T cells in long-lasting Graves disease. Specified time point: persistent/refractory GD, antithyroid drugs over 5 years with positive TRAb. The TCR library was made from RNA extracted from PBMCs. Researchers made TCR beta libraries by using iRepertoire HTBI primers and running Arm-PCR on CDR3 regions. TCRdb re-derived calls from the multiplex PCR reads in MiXCR, one entry per CDR3 protein. The sample gives 600,000 to 800,000 distinct CDR3 sequences, 25% to 35% of which show up once; 40% to 55% is in the top ten. Sequenced here: peripheral blood mononuclear cells (PBMCs), sampled when the disease was refractory, from a patient treated with antithyroid drugs. These receptors originate from a female donor with Graves disease.

This clonotype was detected a few times. CDR3 DNA: TGTGCCAGCAGTTCAGGACGGCTTGTGGGGGGAACTGAAAAACTGTTTTTT. Residues: CASSSGRLVGGTEKLFF. V is TRBV28 and J is TRBJ1-4; possible D gene TRBD1, 5 bases. CDR1 is MDHEN and CDR2 is SYDVKM in the germline V gene. V lost 4 bases and J lost 7, with 22 bases in between. The CDR3 is 17 amino acids.

This clonotype was counted many times. This sequence joins TRBV7-3 and TRBJ1-1; TRBD1 matches 7 bases. V dropped 4 bases and J dropped 1; count of bases not matched to a gene: 6. The CDR3 length is 15 residues. Germline loops: CDR1 SGHTA, CDR2 FQGTGA. CDR3: CASSSPGQKNTEAFF. CDR3 DNA sequence: TGTGCCAGCAGCTCACCGGGACAGAAGAACACTGAAGCTTTCTTT.

This clonotype was seen a few times. The chain couples TRBV12-3 or TRBV12-4 to TRBJ1-2; D is undetermined. V was cut by 5 bases and J by 4 bases, with 14 bases left in between. The CDR3 is 14 residues long. The CDR3 DNA follows: TGTGCCAGCAGTCCGTCCGGACGGTCCTATGGCTACACCTTC. Translating gives CASSPSGRSYGYTF.

This clonotype was observed a handful of times. The chain links TRBV6-2 or TRBV6-3 to TRBJ1-5, with TRBD1 as a possible D gene (6 bases). V lost 2 bases, J lost 7 bases, and 12 bases lay in between. Germline CDR1 MNHEY, CDR2 SVGEGT. The CDR3 totals 14 residues. The CDR3 bases are TGTGCCAGCAGTTACGCACAGGGAGGCCAGCCCCAGCATTTT. It translates to CASSYAQGGQPQHF.

The chain is built from TRBV3-1 and TRBJ2-7; 13 bases agree with TRBD2. The CDR3 runs 14 residues. V dropped 8 bases and J dropped 6; count of bases not matched to a gene: 7. CDR1 and CDR2 from the germline V gene are LGHDT and YNNKEL (reference sequence). The CDR3, as DNA: TGTGCCAGCTCCCTGACTAGCGGGAGGCTCGAGCAGTACTTC. Translation: CASSLTSGRLEQYF.

This clonotype was seen at least ten times. V gene TRBV28 combines with J gene TRBJ1-1, with D tentatively TRBD1 (5 bases). This CDR3 comprises 14 residues. CDR1 is MDHEN, CDR2 SYDVKM, per germline. Trimming pared 6 bases from V and 4 bases from J, leaving 15 bases between. CDR3 nucleotides: TGTGCCAGCAGGGGGGATGAGAGGTTCACTGAAGCTTTCTTT. Its protein is CASRGDERFTEAFF.

This clonotype was seen a handful of times. In DNA, the CDR3 is TGCAGTGCTAGTATAGGGGCCGCTATCCTGGACAGCTTCTACGAGCAGTACTTC. Its protein is CSASIGAAILDSFYEQYF. The chain carries TRBV20-1 and TRBJ2-7, with D possibly being TRBD1 (6 bases). V shed 3 bases and J shed 3 bases, with 27 bases lying between them. This CDR3 spans 18 amino acids. Germline V gives CDR1 DFQATT, CDR2 SNEGSKA (reference sequence).

The CDR3 DNA follows: TGTGCCAGCAGGATGAACCGGGAGCAGTACTTC. Translated, it gives CASRMNREQYF. The rearrangement joins TRBV7-6 to TRBJ2-7; D not certain. V was cut by 6 bases and J by 7 bases, with 10 bases left in between. Germline lookup yields CDR1 SGHVS and CDR2 FNYEAQ. The CDR3 length is 11 residues. Full variable domain (rest looked up from reference TRBV7-6 and TRBJ2-7): GAGVSQSPRYKVTKRGQDVALRCDPISGHVSLYWYRQALGQGPEFLTYFNYEAQQDKSGLPNDRFSAERPEGSISTLTIQRTEQRDSAMYRCASRMNREQYFGPGTRLTVT.

The chain is built from TRBV6-5 and TRBJ1-1, with D perhaps TRBD1 (5 bases). With 2 bases removed from V and 0 bases from J, the gap between germline ends came to 13 bases. This CDR3 comprises 16 residues. Germline lookup yields CDR1 MNHEY and CDR2 SVGAGI. CDR3 amino acids: CASSYGTGTMNTEAFF. CDR3 DNA: TGTGCCAGCAGTTACGGCACCGGGACCATGAACACTGAAGCTTTCTTT.

This clonotype appeared a few times. The V gene is TRBV15, the J gene TRBJ1-4; tentatively, D is TRBD1 (6 bases). The length of the CDR3 is 15 residues. The V end lost 4 bases, the J end lost 0 bases, and 9 bases lay between the germline ends. From germline, CDR1 is LNHNV and CDR2 YYDKDF (reference sequence). The CDR3, as DNA: TGTGCCACCAGCACCCACAGGGCAACTAATGAAAAACTGTTTTTT. Translated: CATSTHRATNEKLFF.

Comments on this clonotype: A much larger clone differs from this one at a single base, so this may be a read error. The V call is TRBV6-9, the J call TRBJ2-7; D possibly matches TRBD1 or TRBD2 (5 bases each). V shed 4 bases and J shed 3 bases, with 10 bases lying between them. This CDR3 spans 13 amino acids. Germline V CDR1 and CDR2: MNHGY, SVAAGI. Written as DNA, the CDR3 is TGTGCCAGCAGTTGGGACGGCTTCTACGAGCAGTACTTC. This codes for CASSWDGFYEQYF.

V gene TRBV12-3 or TRBV12-4 combines with J gene TRBJ1-3, with D tentatively TRBD1 (5 bases). The CDR3 has 13 residues. V was cut by 5 bases and J by 3 bases, with 8 bases left in between. The DNA for the CDR3 is TGTGCCAGCAGTACGACAGATGGAAACACCATATATTTT. Its translation is CASSTTDGNTIYF.

This clonotype was counted only a few times. V gene TRBV3-1 combines with J gene TRBJ1-2, with D maybe TRBD1 (5 bases). The CDR3 contains 14 residues. Per the germline V gene, CDR1 is LGHDT and CDR2 is YNNKEL (reference sequence). V lost 4 bases and J lost 5, with 14 bases in between. The CDR3 reads CASSRDPAGYGYTF. The CDR3, as DNA: TGTGCCAGCAGCCGGGACCCAGCGGGTTATGGCTACACCTTC.

This clonotype showed up many times. The chain is built from TRBV2 and TRBJ1-6; D uncertain. Germline-derived CDR1 and CDR2 are SNHLY and FYNNEI. CDR3 length equals 16 residues. V lost 6 bases, J lost 6 bases, and 18 bases lay in between. The CDR3 DNA follows: TGTGCCAGCAGAGACGATCTGATAGTTCTTAATTCACCCCTCCACTTT. Protein product: CASRDDLIVLNSPLHF.

V gene TRBV6-1 combines with J gene TRBJ1-3; D is unclear. Germline V gene lookup returns CDR1 MNHNS and CDR2 SASEGT. Trimming took 8 bases from V and 2 from J, leaving 13 bases between them. The CDR3 sequence is 14 residues long. The CDR3: CASGRRAPGNTIYF. CDR3 sequence (DNA): TGTGCCAGCGGTCGCCGGGCTCCTGGAAACACCATATATTTT.

This clonotype is a singleton in its sample. The J gene is TRBJ2-5, the V gene TRBV2, with TRBD1 identical over 8 bases. Germline lookup yields CDR1 SNHLY and CDR2 FYNNEI. This CDR3 has 17 residues. V lost 8 bases and J lost 6; bases outside the gene matches: 20. The CDR3 bases are TGTGCCAGCTCACTTGTCGGCCTCGGACAGGGTAGGCAGACCCAGTACTTC. It specifies CASSLVGLGQGRQTQYF.

In its sample, this clonotype was seen many times. V is TRBV10-1 and J is TRBJ2-5, with 7 bases matching TRBD1. Trimming cost V 9 bases and J 5 bases; bases outside gene matches: 9. This CDR3 has 13 amino acids. The germline V gene encodes CDR1 WNHNN and CDR2 SYGVQD (reference sequence). CDR3 DNA: TGCGCCAGTGGGGGACAGAACGTGGAGACCCAGTACTTC. Residues: CASGGQNVETQYF.